These 24 T cell receptor beta chains share one sample of origin, sequenced in a study of T cell responses to AZD1222 COVID-19 vaccine. Assay: immunoSEQ multiplex PCR; the TCRdb copy retains only in-frame clones and omits some. The data contain around 120,000 clones, 85% to 95% of them singletons. Sequencing used peripheral blood, obtained on day 0 of AZD1222 vaccination. The source of these receptors is an adult in good health.

J is TRBJ1-4 and V is TRBV28; 8 bases line up with TRBD1. Germline CDR1 reads MDHEN; CDR2 reads SYDVKM. CDR3 length equals 18 residues. With V trimmed by 3 bases and J by 3 bases, 12 bases remained unmatched. The chain's CDR3 is CASSFNFRQGASNEKLFF. The CDR3 DNA reads TGTGCCAGCAGTTTTAATTTTCGGCAGGGGGCATCTAATGAAAAACTGTTTTTT.

The chain recombines TRBV20-1 with TRBJ2-7; D unclear. V shed 3 bases and J shed 3 bases, with 3 bases lying between them. CDR3 size: 10 residues. The V gene's germline CDR1 is DFQATT and CDR2 SNEGSKA (reference sequence). CDR3 region: CSASIYEQYF. CDR3 nucleotide sequence: TGCAGTGCTAGTATCTACGAGCAGTACTTC.

This clone was detected only a few times. V gene TRBV5-1 combines with J gene TRBJ2-7; a weak D match, TRBD1 (6 bases). V was shortened by 4 bases and J by 9 bases, with 20 bases between the two germline ends. The CDR3 length is 14 residues. From germline, CDR1 is SGHRS and CDR2 YFSETQ. DNA of the CDR3: TGCGCCAGCAGCGTAGACAGGTTTAGTCTTTGGCAGTACTTC. It is translated as CASSVDRFSLWQYF.

The rearrangement links TRBV5-1 to TRBJ2-1, with TRBD1 as a possible D gene (6 bases). V was pared by 1 base and J by 4 bases, with 15 bases between. Germline CDR1 reads SGHRS; CDR2 reads YFSETQ. The CDR3 has 16 residues. The CDR3 protein is CASSLSGADRYNEQFF. Here the CDR3 DNA reads TGCGCCAGCAGCTTGTCAGGGGCCGACAGGTACAATGAGCAGTTCTTC.

V is TRBV10-1 and J is TRBJ2-1; the D is unclear. V gave up 5 bases and J gave up 4 bases, with 12 bases separating them. Germline V gives CDR1 WNHNN, CDR2 SYGVQD (reference sequence). This CDR3 contains 14 residues. CDR3 amino acids: CASSSRVAYNEQFF. CDR3 DNA sequence: TGCGCCAGCAGTTCCCGCGTCGCGTACAATGAGCAGTTCTTC.

The chain couples TRBV6-6 to TRBJ1-6; 8 bases are shared with TRBD1. The CDR3 has 15 amino acids. The germline V gene encodes CDR1 MNHNY and CDR2 SVGAGI (reference sequence). Losses at the gene ends were 6 bases for V and 10 bases for J; bases not matched to a gene: 11. The CDR3 nucleotides read TGTGCCAGCAGCCCATCGGGACAGGTTCGCTCACCCCTCCACTTT. This sequence encodes CASSPSGQVRSPLHF.

The chain links TRBV29-1 to TRBJ2-7, with D perhaps assigned TRBD1 or TRBD2 (5 bases each). Germline CDR1 and CDR2: SQVTM and ANQGSEA. The germline V and J ends were trimmed by 1 base and 2 bases, with 12 bases remaining between them. CDR3 size: 14 residues. CDR3 nucleotide sequence: TGCAGCGTTGAAGGCGAGGGGAGAGCCTACGAGCAGTACTTC. It translates to CSVEGEGRAYEQYF.

This clone occurred once. The CDR3 reads CAWNPGSLMQYF. The CDR3, as DNA: TGTGCCTGGAATCCGGGGAGTCTAATGCAGTACTTC. This chain joins TRBV30 and TRBJ2-7; possibly TRBD2 for D (5 bases). V was trimmed by 4 bases and J by 9 bases, leaving 16 bases between them. Germline values: CDR1 GTSNPN, CDR2 SVGIG (reference sequence). This CDR3 contains 12 residues.

The gene calls are TRBV28 and TRBJ2-3; D is tentatively TRBD1 or TRBD2 (6 bases each). In germline, CDR1 is MDHEN, CDR2 SYDVKM. The V and J ends lost 11 bases and 0 bases respectively, with 15 bases between them. The CDR3 is made up of 14 amino acids. CDR3 amino acids: CAQRGAGSTDTQYF. The CDR3, as DNA: TGTGCCCAAAGGGGGGCGGGCAGCACAGATACGCAGTATTTT.

V and J are TRBV3-1 (or the pseudogene TRBV3-2) and TRBJ1-1; maybe TRBD1 (5 bases). This CDR3 spans 13 amino acids. Trimming removed 1 base from V and 5 bases from J, with 8 bases in between. The germline gives CDR1 LGHDT, CDR2 YNNKEL (reference sequence). CDR3 nucleotide sequence: TGTGCCAGCAGCCAAGCGGGGGAAACTGAAGCTTTCTTT. Translation: CASSQAGETEAFF.

The chain links TRBV29-1 to TRBJ2-1, with 14 bases identical to TRBD2. The CDR3 spans 14 residues. Trimming cost V 4 bases and J 10 bases; bases outside gene matches: 6. Germline V gene data show CDR1 as SQVTM and CDR2 as ANQGSEA. The CDR3 coding sequence is TGCAGCGTTGCAGGGGGACTAGCGGGAGACGAGCAGTTCTTC. Translating it yields CSVAGGLAGDEQFF.

The chain employs TRBV7-3 and TRBJ2-1; the match to TRBD2 covers 13 bases. Germline CDR1 reads SGHTA; CDR2 reads FQGTGA. With 5 bases clipped from V and 9 bases from J, the junction kept 7 bases outside the gene matches. The CDR3 totals 15 residues. The CDR3 bases are TGTGCCAGCAGCAATGGACTAGCGGGAGTAAGTGAGCAGTTCTTC. This translates into CASSNGLAGVSEQFF.

The genes are TRBV27 and TRBJ2-6; D unclear. CDR3 size: 16 residues. The germline CDR1 and CDR2 sequences are MNHEY and SMNVEV (reference sequence). The germline V and J ends were trimmed by 4 bases and 0 bases, with 10 bases remaining between them. For the CDR3, the DNA is TGTGCCAGCAGTTCAAACTTGGGCTCTGGGGCCAACGTCCTGACTTTC. As protein: CASSSNLGSGANVLTF.

The chain couples TRBV30 to TRBJ2-7; D is possibly TRBD2 (6 bases). The CDR3 is 14 amino acids. V lost 6 bases and J 0 bases, leaving 15 bases between the germline ends. Germline V gives CDR1 GTSNPN, CDR2 SVGIG (reference sequence). Here the CDR3 reads CACAGRPSSYEQYF. The CDR3 coding sequence is TGTGCCTGCGCGGGACGCCCGAGCTCCTACGAGCAGTACTTC.

This chain uses TRBV2 with TRBJ2-3; D gene ambiguous. V lost 4 bases, J lost 4 bases, and 12 bases lay in between. Germline CDR1 reads SNHLY; CDR2 reads FYNNEI. The CDR3 loop spans 14 amino acids. CDR3 residues: CASSAQPTADTQYF. The CDR3 DNA reads TGTGCCAGCAGTGCACAACCCACCGCAGATACGCAGTATTTT. The full variable domain, completed using reference TRBV2 and TRBJ2-3, is EPEVTQTPSHQVTQMGQEVILRCVPISNHLYFYWYRQILGQKVEFLVSFYNNEISEKSEIFDDQFSVERPDGSNFTLKIRSTKLEDSAMYFCASSAQPTADTQYFGPGTRLTVL.

The genes are TRBV19 and TRBJ1-2; D is perhaps TRBD1 (5 bases). Trimming shortened V by 5 bases and J by 10 bases, and 14 bases separated the two germline ends. Germline V gene data show CDR1 as LNHDA and CDR2 as SQIVND (reference sequence). This CDR3 is built from 12 residues. CDR3 nucleotide sequence: TGTGCCAGTAGTCCTCTGACAGAACCCTACACCTTC. Amino acid sequence: CASSPLTEPYTF.

The gene calls are TRBV2 and TRBJ1-5, with D tentatively TRBD1 (5 bases). With 5 bases removed from V and 3 bases from J, the gap between germline ends came to 17 bases. This CDR3 comprises 16 residues. Germline V gives CDR1 SNHLY, CDR2 FYNNEI. The CDR3 nucleotides are TGTGCCAGCAGTTCAGGGCTGTCCGGCACCAATCAGCCCCAGCATTTT. This encodes CASSSGLSGTNQPQHF.

The chain employs TRBV6-6 and TRBJ2-7, with TRBD2 matching 15 bases. From germline, CDR1 is MNHNY and CDR2 SVGAGI (reference sequence). This CDR3 comprises 15 residues. V shed 4 bases and J 6 bases; nucleotides not matched to a gene: 4. The CDR3 DNA sequence: TGTGCCAGCAGTTCGTCGGGACTAGCGGGAGGCGAGCAGTACTTC. The encoded protein is CASSSSGLAGGEQYF.

The CDR3 DNA sequence: TGTGCCAGCAGCGATCCGGGAGGCTTTGAGCAGTTCTTC. Encoded protein: CASSDPGGFEQFF. The chain uses TRBV21-1 and TRBJ2-1; TRBD2 was called by the table and not checked on the DNA. TRBV21-1 is a recognized pseudogene. This CDR3 spans 13 amino acids.

The genes are TRBV4-1 and TRBJ2-1; D is ambiguous. The germline V gene has CDR1 MGHRA and CDR2 YSYEKL. The ends were cut back, 0 bases at V and 1 base at J, with 4 bases in the middle. The CDR3 is 14 amino acids. The CDR3 DNA follows: TGCGCCAGCAGCCAAGACTTGTCCTACAATGAGCAGTTCTTC. This gives the protein CASSQDLSYNEQFF.

The chain carries TRBV5-1 and TRBJ2-1, with D possibly being TRBD2 (6 bases). Per germline, CDR1 SGHRS and CDR2 YFSETQ. V gave up 4 bases and J gave up 7 bases, with 18 bases separating them. The CDR3 runs to 15 residues. The CDR3 bases are TGCGCCAGCAGCATGACCCTAGGGACTTTTAATGAGCAGTTCTTC. As protein: CASSMTLGTFNEQFF. Full variable domain (outside the CDR3, taken from reference TRBV5-1 and TRBJ2-1): KAGVTQTPRYLIKTRGQQVTLSCSPISGHRSVSWYQQTPGQGLQFLFEYFSETQRNKGNFPGRFSGRQFSNSRSEMNVSTLELGDSALYLCASSMTLGTFNEQFFGPGTRLTVL.

The rearrangement joins TRBV27 to TRBJ2-7, with 7 nucleotides matching TRBD1. Trimming removed 5 bases from V and 2 bases from J; junction bases left unmatched: 6. This CDR3 is built from 14 residues. Germline V gene data show CDR1 as MNHEY and CDR2 as SMNVEV (reference sequence). CDR3 coding DNA: TGTGCCAGCAGTCAAACCGGGACAGCCTACGAGCAGTACTTC. Its protein is CASSQTGTAYEQYF.

The V call is TRBV27, the J call TRBJ2-7; D remains ambiguous. Trimming shortened V by 6 bases and J by 4 bases, and 10 bases separated the two germline ends. In germline, CDR1 is MNHEY, CDR2 SMNVEV (reference sequence). This CDR3 contains 12 residues. CDR3 loop: CASRTNQYEQYF. For the CDR3, the DNA is TGTGCCAGCAGGACGAATCAGTACGAGCAGTACTTC.

V and J are TRBV21-1 and TRBJ2-1; the tabulated D call, TRBD2, remains unverified against the DNA. TRBV21-1 is a recognized pseudogene. The CDR3 length is 16 residues. CDR3 sequence (DNA): TGTGCCAGCAGCACTAGCGGGAAAGGGTCCTACAATGAGCAGTTCTTC. Translation gives CASSTSGKGSYNEQFF.